These 6 T cell receptor beta chains originate from one sample sequenced in a study of blood T cell repertoires in COVID-19. The data were produced by immunoSEQ multiplex PCR, yet TCRdb's version contains in-frame clones alone and is incomplete. The table lists some 400,000 clones, 85% to 90% of them singletons. Input material: PBMCs or T cells enriched from blood (not recorded which). The receptors here all came from a woman aged 30 to 39 who had recovered from COVID-19.

The chain combines TRBV21-1 with TRBJ2-7; no DNA check was done on the table's D call, TRBD1. TRBV21-1 is an annotated pseudogene. CDR3 length: 17 residues. CDR3 coding DNA: TGTGCCAGCAGCAAAAGGACCGACAGGGCAAAGTCCTACGAGCAGTACTTC. It codes for CASSKRTDRAKSYEQYF.

The CDR3 reads CASSRLPRTGTATNEKLFF. The CDR3, as DNA: TGCGCCAGCAGCCGCCTTCCCCGGACAGGGACTGCAACTAATGAAAAACTGTTTTTT. The chain carries TRBV4-1 and TRBJ1-4; 8 bases are a match to TRBD1. The V gene's germline CDR1 is MGHRA and CDR2 YSYEKL. The CDR3 consists of 19 residues. V dropped 4 bases and J dropped 0; count of bases not matched to a gene: 13.

This sequence joins TRBV28 and TRBJ1-1; TRBD1 matches 8 bases. The CDR3 is made up of 12 amino acids. The germline gives CDR1 MDHEN, CDR2 SYDVKM. Trimming at V came to 7 bases and at J to 12 bases, leaving 10 bases not matched to a gene. CDR3 bases: TGTGCCAGCAAATTAGGGGACAGGCCGCCTTTCTTT. This translates into CASKLGDRPPFF.

The V and J genes are TRBV3-1 (or the pseudogene TRBV3-2) and TRBJ2-6, with D unclear. Germline V lookup: CDR1 LGHDT, CDR2 YNNKEL (reference sequence). V shed 7 bases and J shed 2 bases, with 6 bases lying between them. This CDR3 comprises 13 residues. The CDR3 is CASTVAGANVLTF. The CDR3 DNA is TGTGCCAGCACCGTTGCTGGGGCCAACGTCCTGACTTTC.

The chain recombines TRBV5-5 with TRBJ1-5; no firm D call. This CDR3 has 14 residues. V lost 0 bases, J lost 3 bases, and 7 bases lay in between. The germline V gene encodes CDR1 SGHKS and CDR2 YYEKEE (reference sequence). The CDR3, as DNA: TGTGCCAGCAGCTTGGTCTACGTCAATCAGCCCCAGCATTTT. This encodes CASSLVYVNQPQHF.

The rearrangement links TRBV7-2 to TRBJ1-2; 7 positions match TRBD1. Germline CDR1 is SGHTA and CDR2 is FQGNSA. Trimming cost V 5 bases and J 2 bases; bases outside gene matches: 8. This CDR3 spans 15 amino acids. The CDR3 is CASSASGQINYGYTF. DNA of the CDR3: TGTGCCAGCAGCGCCTCGGGACAGATAAACTATGGCTACACCTTC.